This entry lists 23 T cell receptor beta chains sequenced from one sample in a study of blood T cell repertoires in COVID-19. Assay: immunoSEQ multiplex PCR; the TCRdb copy retains only in-frame clones and omits some. The table shows over 13,000 clones, with 90% occurring only once. The source material was peripheral blood. These receptors came from a human donor in a cohort sampled during active COVID-19.

This chain links TRBV24-1 with TRBJ2-3; D perhaps matches TRBD2 (5 bases). This CDR3 region has 16 residues. The ends were cut back, 6 bases at V and 9 bases at J, with 24 bases in the middle. Germline assignment: CDR1 KGHDR and CDR2 SFDVKD. The CDR3 DNA sequence: TGTGCCACCAGTTACCCGGGAAACTCGCAGGCTTGGACGCAGTATTTT. Amino acids: CATSYPGNSQAWTQYF.

The chain combines TRBV28 with TRBJ1-1; 7 bases line up with TRBD1. The CDR3 is 15 residues long. With V trimmed by 5 bases and J by 0 bases, 6 bases remained unmatched. Germline V gene lookup returns CDR1 MDHEN and CDR2 SYDVKM. The CDR3 sequence is CASSRGQIMNTEAFF. The CDR3, as DNA: TGTGCCAGCAGTCGGGGACAGATAATGAACACTGAAGCTTTCTTT.

In this sample, this clone turned up once. The rearrangement links TRBV25-1 to TRBJ2-3; 9 bases agree with TRBD2. V was clipped by 3 bases and J by 1 base; unmatched bases: 5. CDR3 length: 16 residues. Germline values: CDR1 MGHDK, CDR2 SYGVNS. The CDR3 DNA is TGTGCCAGCAGTGATGGGGTAGCGGGGGGCACAGATACGCAGTATTTT. Translating it yields CASSDGVAGGTDTQYF.

The chain links TRBV30 to TRBJ2-5; D unclear. The V gene's germline CDR1 is GTSNPN and CDR2 SVGIG (reference sequence). V was pared by 2 bases and J by 5 bases, with 12 bases between. The CDR3 extends over 13 amino acids. The CDR3 region is CAWSPSRMETQYF. The CDR3, as DNA: TGTGCCTGGAGTCCTAGTCGGATGGAGACCCAGTACTTC.

This clone was observed a single time. The CDR3 DNA reads TGTGCCGCGGGACAGGGGGCTCTAGCTTTCTTT. Translating it yields CAAGQGALAFF. The chain recombines TRBV19 with TRBJ1-1, with 12 bases lining up with TRBD1. V lost 11 bases to trimming and J lost 10 bases; unmatched junction nucleotides: 5. CDR3 length equals 11 residues. Germline CDR1 and CDR2: LNHDA and SQIVND (reference sequence).

The chain is built from TRBV10-3 and TRBJ1-2, with 8 bases aligning to TRBD1. The germline CDR1 and CDR2 sequences are ENHRY and SYGVKD. The ends lost 0 bases at V and 5 bases at J; junction bases unmatched: 2. This CDR3 comprises 14 residues. The CDR3 sequence is CAISESTGAYGYTF. CDR3 bases: TGTGCCATCAGTGAGTCGACAGGGGCTTATGGCTACACCTTC.

The chain carries TRBV6-5 and TRBJ2-5, with 7 bases that match TRBD1. Germline assignment: CDR1 MNHEY and CDR2 SVGAGI. CDR3 length: 15 amino acids. With V trimmed by 6 bases and J by 1 base, 8 bases remained unmatched. The CDR3 sequence is CASRQQGTSQETQYF. CDR3 coding DNA: TGTGCCAGCAGACAACAGGGGACGAGCCAAGAGACCCAGTACTTC.

As DNA, the CDR3 is TGTGCCAGCAGTTACGGGGCCAGGCCTTATGGCTACACCTTC. Amino acid sequence: CASSYGARPYGYTF. The chain uses TRBV6-6 and TRBJ1-2; D might be TRBD1 (5 bases). CDR1 MNHNY and CDR2 SVGAGI come from the germline V gene (reference sequence). V was shortened by 2 bases and J by 5 bases, with 12 bases between the two germline ends. The CDR3 totals 14 residues.

A single count supports this clone. The chain employs TRBV7-2 and TRBJ2-5; D is unclear. The CDR3 is 16 residues long. V was clipped by 5 bases and J by 4 bases, with 20 bases between them. CDR1 and CDR2 from the germline V gene are SGHTA and FQGNSA. The CDR3 sequence: CASSLLRSPGAETQYF. In DNA form, the CDR3 reads TGTGCCAGCAGCCTGTTGCGGTCCCCGGGTGCAGAGACCCAGTACTTC.

The rearrangement uses TRBV3-1 (or the pseudogene TRBV3-2) and TRBJ2-2; 9 bases fit TRBD2. Germline trimming cut 2 bases from V and 7 bases from J; bases unmatched to any gene: 5. Germline V gene data show CDR1 as LGHDT and CDR2 as YNNKEL (reference sequence). This CDR3 region has 15 residues. Here the CDR3 DNA reads TGTGCCAGCAGCCAACTGAGCGGGGGGAGCGGGGAGCTGTTTTTT. As protein: CASSQLSGGSGELFF.

This chain joins TRBV6-5 and TRBJ2-2, with 7 nucleotides matching TRBD1. Germline CDR1 and CDR2: MNHEY and SVGAGI. This CDR3 is built from 14 residues. V trimming: 7 bases; J trimming: 7 bases; junction bases outside the gene matches: 9. CDR3 nucleotides: TGTGCCAGCAAGGTCCCAGGGGGTAGCGGGGAGCTGTTTTTT. Its protein product is CASKVPGGSGELFF.

The chain has TRBV6-6 and TRBJ1-5; D possibly corresponds to TRBD1 (5 bases). V shed 2 bases and J shed 0 bases, with 11 bases lying between them. CDR3 length equals 16 residues. Germline CDR1 and CDR2: MNHNY and SVGAGI (reference sequence). The CDR3 DNA follows: TGTGCCAGCAGTTACGGAAGCCAGGGTAGCAATCAGCCCCAGCATTTT. This gives the protein CASSYGSQGSNQPQHF.

The rearrangement links TRBV19 to TRBJ2-3; 8 bases align to TRBD2. The V and J ends lost 7 bases and 4 bases, in that order; junction bases with no gene match: 10. This CDR3 comprises 15 residues. CDR1 and CDR2 from the germline V gene are LNHDA and SQIVND (reference sequence). The CDR3 here is CASTLRGSGADTQYF. The CDR3, as DNA: TGTGCCAGTACCCTAAGAGGTAGCGGGGCAGATACGCAGTATTTT.

The chain is built from TRBV10-3 and TRBJ1-1; D unclear. This CDR3 has 13 amino acids. V lost 8 bases and J lost 1, with 11 bases in between. Germline V gene data show CDR1 as ENHRY and CDR2 as SYGVKD. The CDR3 region has the DNA TGTGCCATCGGTACCGGCGGGAACACTGAAGCTTTCTTT. It specifies CAIGTGGNTEAFF.

The chain employs TRBV27 and TRBJ2-7; 7 bases match TRBD2. The germline V gene encodes CDR1 MNHEY and CDR2 SMNVEV (reference sequence). The CDR3 is made up of 15 amino acids. The ends lost 2 bases at V and 0 bases at J; junction bases unmatched: 4. CDR3 residues: CASSLVAGASYEQYF. The CDR3 bases are TGTGCCAGCAGTTTAGTTGCGGGAGCCTCCTACGAGCAGTACTTC.

This chain's CDR3 is CASTPAAGGYYEQYF. The CDR3 nucleotides are TGTGCCAGCACCCCCGCCGCGGGAGGGTACTACGAGCAGTACTTC. The gene calls are TRBV11-2 and TRBJ2-7, with 9 bases that match TRBD2. This CDR3 comprises 15 residues. V shed 7 bases and J 3 bases; nucleotides not matched to a gene: 10. Germline assignment: CDR1 SGHAT and CDR2 FQNNGV.

This clone was counted a single time. The gene calls are TRBV27 and TRBJ2-1, with TRBD2 matching over 12 bases. Losses at the gene ends were 6 bases for V and 8 bases for J; bases not matched to a gene: 8. The CDR3 runs to 15 residues. Germline-derived CDR1 and CDR2 are MNHEY and SMNVEV (reference sequence). CDR3 in DNA: TGTGCCAGCAGCTACGGGACTAGCGGGTTCGATGAGCAGTTCTTC. Protein product: CASSYGTSGFDEQFF.

The V call is TRBV13, the J call TRBJ2-1, with 8 bases identical to TRBD1. CDR1 PRHDT and CDR2 FYEKMQ come from the germline V gene (reference sequence). The CDR3 runs 19 residues. V lost 2 bases, J lost 4 bases, and 16 bases stayed unmatched. As DNA, the CDR3 is TGTGCCAGCAGCTTAAAGCCGAGGACAGGGAAGGACGATTACAATGAGCAGTTCTTC. Residues: CASSLKPRTGKDDYNEQFF.

The V gene is TRBV25-1, the J gene TRBJ1-5; D perhaps matches TRBD1 (6 bases). Deletions cut 3 bases from V and 5 bases from J, with 11 bases between. Germline V gene lookup returns CDR1 MGHDK and CDR2 SYGVNS. This CDR3 region has 14 residues. CDR3 in amino acids: CASSDTGRDQPQHF. The CDR3 DNA sequence: TGTGCCAGCAGTGATACAGGGAGGGATCAGCCCCAGCATTTT.

The chain links TRBV18 to TRBJ1-3; TRBD1 aligns across 9 bases. V was clipped by 3 bases and J by 4 bases; unmatched bases: 1. The CDR3 extends over 14 amino acids. CDR1 and CDR2 from the germline V gene are KGHSH and LQKENI. The CDR3 here is CASSPGTGGNTIYF. CDR3 bases: TGTGCCAGCTCACCCGGGACAGGGGGAAACACCATATATTTT.

This rearrangement joins TRBV19 to TRBJ2-3; 10 bases are a match to TRBD2. Per germline, CDR1 LNHDA and CDR2 SQIVND (reference sequence). The V gene end was trimmed by 5 bases and the J gene end by 2 bases; junction bases not matched to a gene: 4. The CDR3 totals 15 residues. The CDR3: CASSWTSGDTDTQYF. The CDR3 DNA sequence: TGTGCCAGTAGTTGGACTAGCGGAGACACAGATACGCAGTATTTT.

The CDR3 region has the DNA TGTGCCAGCAGTCACACAGCGGATTACACAGATACGCAGTATTTT. The encoded protein is CASSHTADYTDTQYF. The rearrangement uses TRBV6-5 and TRBJ2-3; D may be TRBD2 (5 bases). The length of the CDR3 is 15 residues. Germline V lookup: CDR1 MNHEY, CDR2 SVGAGI. Trimming pared 5 bases from V and 2 bases from J, leaving 14 bases between.

V is TRBV15 and J is TRBJ2-1; 9 nucleotides match TRBD2. Germline values: CDR1 LNHNV, CDR2 YYDKDF (reference sequence). With 0 bases clipped from V and 0 bases from J, the junction kept 0 bases outside the gene matches. The CDR3 consists of 16 residues. CDR3 residues: CATSRDSGSSYNEQFF. CDR3 in DNA: TGTGCCACCAGCAGAGATAGCGGGAGCTCCTACAATGAGCAGTTCTTC.